The clone carrying this T cell receptor beta chain was seen ten or more times. What it binds is unknown. This record belongs to a study of metastatic and nonmetastatic thyroid tumors. Study as a whole: Peripheral blood and tumor or nodule samples from malignant and benign thyroid patients were compared.

Notes on the study in general: Reported TCR beta diversity, measured in blood and tumor, was significantly higher for malignant thyroid tumors than for benign nodules.

Authors' processing steps: Researchers built a distant-metastasis classifier for papillary thyroid cancer that drew on CDR3 differences across clinicopathological groups. TCRdb ran MiXCR on the PCR reads. The V and J calls follow TCRdb's processing rather than the paper's. This table holds roughly 38,000 clones, roughly 19% found once. V shed 6 bases, J shed 8 bases, and the junction held 13 bases outside the gene matches. CDR1 is SQVTM and CDR2 is ANQGSEA in the germline V gene. The CDR3 contains 14 residues. Before thyroid surgery, none of the patients had received any treatment. The source is a female donor with papillary thyroid cancer or a benign thyroid nodule (not recorded which). Some clones in this sample may be carry-over from other donors' samples. V and J are TRBV29-1 and TRBJ2-1; 7 nucleotides line up with TRBD2. Sequenced sample: blood. The CDR3 sequence: CSVSGAGISDEQFF. CDR3 coding DNA: TGCAGCGTCAGCGGGGCGGGAATTAGCGATGAGCAGTTCTTC.